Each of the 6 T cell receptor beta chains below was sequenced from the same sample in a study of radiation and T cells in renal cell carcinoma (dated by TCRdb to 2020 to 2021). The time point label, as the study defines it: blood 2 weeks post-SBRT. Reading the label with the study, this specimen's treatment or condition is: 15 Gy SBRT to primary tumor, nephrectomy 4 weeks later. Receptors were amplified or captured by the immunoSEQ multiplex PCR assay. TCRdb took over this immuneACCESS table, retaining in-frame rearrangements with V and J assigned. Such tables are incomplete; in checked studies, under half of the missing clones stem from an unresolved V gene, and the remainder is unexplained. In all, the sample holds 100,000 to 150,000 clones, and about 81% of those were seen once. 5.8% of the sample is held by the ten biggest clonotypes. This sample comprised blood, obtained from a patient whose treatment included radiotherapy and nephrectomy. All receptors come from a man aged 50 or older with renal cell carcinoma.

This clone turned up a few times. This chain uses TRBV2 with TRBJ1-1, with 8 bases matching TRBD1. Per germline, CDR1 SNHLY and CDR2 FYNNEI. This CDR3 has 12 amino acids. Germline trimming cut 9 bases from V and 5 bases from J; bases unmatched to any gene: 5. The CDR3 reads CASTGGRTEAFF. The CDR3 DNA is TGTGCCAGTACAGGGGGAAGGACTGAAGCTTTCTTT. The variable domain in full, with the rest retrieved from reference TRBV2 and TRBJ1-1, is EPEVTQTPSHQVTQMGQEVILRCVPISNHLYFYWYRQILGQKVEFLVSFYNNEISEKSEIFDDQFSVERPDGSNFTLKIRSTKLEDSAMYFCASTGGRTEAFFGQGTRLTVV.

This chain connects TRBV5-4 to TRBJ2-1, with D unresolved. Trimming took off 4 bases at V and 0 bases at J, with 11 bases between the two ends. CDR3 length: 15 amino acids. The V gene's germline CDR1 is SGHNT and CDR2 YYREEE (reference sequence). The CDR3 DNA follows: TGTGCCAGCAGCGTGGACGCTAGCTCCTACAATGAGCAGTTCTTC. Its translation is CASSVDASSYNEQFF.

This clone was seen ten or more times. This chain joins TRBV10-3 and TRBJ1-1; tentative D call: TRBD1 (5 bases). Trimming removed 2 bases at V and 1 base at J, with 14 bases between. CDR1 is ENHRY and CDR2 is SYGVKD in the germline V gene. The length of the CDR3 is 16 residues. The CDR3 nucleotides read TGTGCCATCAGTGAGGAGCAGGGTGGGGAGAACACTGAAGCTTTCTTT. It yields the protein CAISEEQGGENTEAFF.

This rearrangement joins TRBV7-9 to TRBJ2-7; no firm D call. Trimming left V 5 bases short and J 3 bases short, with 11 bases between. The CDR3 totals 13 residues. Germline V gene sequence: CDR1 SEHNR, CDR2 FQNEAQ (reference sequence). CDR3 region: CASSIGPYYEQYF. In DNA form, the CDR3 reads TGTGCCAGCAGCATCGGGCCGTACTACGAGCAGTACTTC.

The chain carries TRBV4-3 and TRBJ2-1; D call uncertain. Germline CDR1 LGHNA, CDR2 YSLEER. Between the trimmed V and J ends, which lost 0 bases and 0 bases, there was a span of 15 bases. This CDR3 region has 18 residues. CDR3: CASSQEGWRTDSYNEQFF. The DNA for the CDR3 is TGCGCCAGCAGCCAAGAAGGGTGGCGAACGGACTCCTACAATGAGCAGTTCTTC.

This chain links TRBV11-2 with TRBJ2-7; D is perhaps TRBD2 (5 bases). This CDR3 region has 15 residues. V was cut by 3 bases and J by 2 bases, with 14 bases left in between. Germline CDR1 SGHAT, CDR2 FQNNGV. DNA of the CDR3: TGTGCCAGCAGCTTGGGCAGCGGTCCGACCTACGAGCAGTACTTC. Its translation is CASSLGSGPTYEQYF.